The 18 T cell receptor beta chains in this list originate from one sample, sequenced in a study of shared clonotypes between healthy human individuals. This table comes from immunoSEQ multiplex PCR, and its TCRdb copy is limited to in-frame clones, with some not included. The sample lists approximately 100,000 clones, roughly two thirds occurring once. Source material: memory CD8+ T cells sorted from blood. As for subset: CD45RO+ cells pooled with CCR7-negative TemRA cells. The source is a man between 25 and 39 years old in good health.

The CDR3 spells CAWSSMGLAGGLRDTQYF. Written as DNA, the CDR3 is TGTGCCTGGAGTAGTATGGGACTAGCGGGAGGGCTTAGGGATACGCAGTATTTT. This chain uses TRBV30 with TRBJ2-3; the match to TRBD2 covers 16 bases. The CDR3 totals 18 residues. Germline V gene data show CDR1 as GTSNPN and CDR2 as SVGIG (reference sequence). J gave up 6 bases and V 2 bases, and 11 bases lay outside the gene matches.

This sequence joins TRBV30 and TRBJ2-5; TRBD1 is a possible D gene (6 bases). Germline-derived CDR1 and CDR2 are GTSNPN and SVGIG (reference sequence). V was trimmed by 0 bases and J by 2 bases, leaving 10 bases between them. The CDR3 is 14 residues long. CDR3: CAWSVRTVQETQYF. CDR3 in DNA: TGTGCCTGGAGTGTTCGGACAGTGCAAGAGACCCAGTACTTC.

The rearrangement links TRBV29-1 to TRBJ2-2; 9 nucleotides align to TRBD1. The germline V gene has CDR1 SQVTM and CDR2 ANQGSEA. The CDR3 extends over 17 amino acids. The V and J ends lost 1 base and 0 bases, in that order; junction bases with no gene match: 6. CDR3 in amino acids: CSVEGTGDFSNTGELFF. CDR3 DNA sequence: TGCAGCGTTGAAGGGACAGGGGACTTTTCGAACACCGGGGAGCTGTTTTTT.

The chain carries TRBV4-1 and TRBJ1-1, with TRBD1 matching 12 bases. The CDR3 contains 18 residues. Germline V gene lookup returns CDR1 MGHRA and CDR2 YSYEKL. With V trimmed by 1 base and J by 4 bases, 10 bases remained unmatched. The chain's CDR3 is CASSQALRDRGPLTEAFF. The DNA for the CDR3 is TGCGCCAGCAGCCAAGCCCTCCGGGACAGGGGGCCCCTCACTGAAGCTTTCTTT.

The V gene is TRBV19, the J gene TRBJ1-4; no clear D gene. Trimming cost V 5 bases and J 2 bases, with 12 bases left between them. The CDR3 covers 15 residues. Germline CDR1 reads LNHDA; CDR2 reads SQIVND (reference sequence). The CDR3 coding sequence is TGTGCCAGTAGTGACGACCGACATACTAATGAAAAACTGTTTTTT. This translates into CASSDDRHTNEKLFF.

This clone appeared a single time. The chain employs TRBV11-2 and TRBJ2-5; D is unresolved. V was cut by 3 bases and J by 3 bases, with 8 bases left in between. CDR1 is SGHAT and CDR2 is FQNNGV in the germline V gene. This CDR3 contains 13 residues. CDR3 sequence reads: CASSFNSKETQYF. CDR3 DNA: TGTGCCAGCAGCTTTAACAGTAAAGAGACCCAGTACTTC.

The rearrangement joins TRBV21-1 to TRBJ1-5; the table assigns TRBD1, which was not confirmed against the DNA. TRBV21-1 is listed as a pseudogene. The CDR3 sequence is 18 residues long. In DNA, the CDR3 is TGTGCCAGCAGCACACACCAGTCCGGCAGGGATCTTAATCAGCCCCAGCATTTT. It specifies CASSTHQSGRDLNQPQHF.

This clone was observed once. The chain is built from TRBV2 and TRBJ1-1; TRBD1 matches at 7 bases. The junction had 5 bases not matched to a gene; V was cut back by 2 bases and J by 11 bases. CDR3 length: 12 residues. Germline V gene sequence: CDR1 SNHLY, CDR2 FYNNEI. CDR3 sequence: CASSEMDRSAFF. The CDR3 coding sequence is TGTGCCAGCAGTGAAATGGACAGGTCGGCTTTCTTT.

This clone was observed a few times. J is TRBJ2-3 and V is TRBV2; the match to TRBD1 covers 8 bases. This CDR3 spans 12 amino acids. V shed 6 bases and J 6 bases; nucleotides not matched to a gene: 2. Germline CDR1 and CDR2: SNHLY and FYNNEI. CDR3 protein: CASRQGADTQYF. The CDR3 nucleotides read TGTGCCAGCAGGCAGGGGGCGGATACGCAGTATTTT. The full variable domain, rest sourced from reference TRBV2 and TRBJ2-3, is EPEVTQTPSHQVTQMGQEVILRCVPISNHLYFYWYRQILGQKVEFLVSFYNNEISEKSEIFDDQFSVERPDGSNFTLKIRSTKLEDSAMYFCASRQGADTQYFGPGTRLTVL.

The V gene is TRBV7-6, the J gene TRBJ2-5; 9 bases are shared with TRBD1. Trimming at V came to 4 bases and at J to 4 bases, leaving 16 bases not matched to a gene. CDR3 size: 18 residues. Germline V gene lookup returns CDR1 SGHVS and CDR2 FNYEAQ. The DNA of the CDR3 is TGTGCCAGCAGCTACGGGGACAGGGATTTTCTGGGGGGAGAGACCCAGTACTTC. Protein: CASSYGDRDFLGGETQYF.

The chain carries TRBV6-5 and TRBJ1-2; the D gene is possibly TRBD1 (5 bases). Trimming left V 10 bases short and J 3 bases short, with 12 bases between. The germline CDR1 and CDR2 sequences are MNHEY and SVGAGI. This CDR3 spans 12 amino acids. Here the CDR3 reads CATRETDYGYTF. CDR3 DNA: TGTGCCACCCGAGAGACAGACTATGGCTACACCTTC.

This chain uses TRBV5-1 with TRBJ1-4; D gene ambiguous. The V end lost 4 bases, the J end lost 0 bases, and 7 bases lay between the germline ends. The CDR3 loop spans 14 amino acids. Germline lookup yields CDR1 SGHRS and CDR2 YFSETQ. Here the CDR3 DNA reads TGCGCCAGCAGCCCACAAGCAACTAATGAAAAACTGTTTTTT. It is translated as CASSPQATNEKLFF.

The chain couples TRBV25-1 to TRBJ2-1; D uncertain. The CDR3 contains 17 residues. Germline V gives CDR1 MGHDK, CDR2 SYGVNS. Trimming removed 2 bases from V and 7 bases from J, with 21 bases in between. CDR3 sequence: CASSEMGKGYLQNEQFF. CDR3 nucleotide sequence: TGTGCCAGCAGTGAAATGGGAAAGGGTTACCTACAGAATGAGCAGTTCTTC. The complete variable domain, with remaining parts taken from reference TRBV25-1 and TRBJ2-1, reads EADIYQTPRYLVIGTGKKITLECSQTMGHDKMYWYQQDPGMELHLIHYSYGVNSTEKGDLSSESTVSRIRTEHFPLTLESARPSHTSQYLCASSEMGKGYLQNEQFFGPGTRLTVL.

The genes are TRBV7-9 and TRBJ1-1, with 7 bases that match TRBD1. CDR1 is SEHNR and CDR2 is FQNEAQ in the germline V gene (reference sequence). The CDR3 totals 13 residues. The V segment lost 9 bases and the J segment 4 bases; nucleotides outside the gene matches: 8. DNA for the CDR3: TGTGCCAGTAATACAGGGGCAACCACTGAAGCTTTCTTT. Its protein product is CASNTGATTEAFF.

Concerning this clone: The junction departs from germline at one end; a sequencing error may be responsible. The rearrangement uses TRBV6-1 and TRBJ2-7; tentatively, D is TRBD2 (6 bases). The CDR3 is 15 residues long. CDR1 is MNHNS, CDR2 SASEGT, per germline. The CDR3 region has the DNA TGTGCCAGCAGAGAAGGGGCGGACTACGTTTACGAGCAGTACTTC. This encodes CASREGADYVYEQYF.

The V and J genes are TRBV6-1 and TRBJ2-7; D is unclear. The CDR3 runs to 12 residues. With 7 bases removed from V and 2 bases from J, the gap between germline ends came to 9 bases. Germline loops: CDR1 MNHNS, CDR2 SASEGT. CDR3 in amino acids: CASTPRAYEQYF. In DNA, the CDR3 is TGTGCCAGCACCCCAAGAGCCTACGAGCAGTACTTC.

The CDR3 reads CASSVGLASSYNEQFF. Written as DNA, the CDR3 is TGTGCCAGCAGCGTGGGACTAGCGAGCTCCTACAATGAGCAGTTCTTC. This chain joins TRBV9 and TRBJ2-1, with 10 bases lining up with TRBD2. Germline CDR1 SGDLS, CDR2 YYNGEE. V lost 2 bases and J lost 0; bases outside the gene matches: 2. The CDR3 extends over 16 amino acids.

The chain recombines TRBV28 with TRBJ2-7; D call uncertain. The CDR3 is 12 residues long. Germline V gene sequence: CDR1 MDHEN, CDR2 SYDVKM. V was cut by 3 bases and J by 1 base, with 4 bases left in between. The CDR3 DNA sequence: TGTGCCAGCAGTTTTATGTCCTACGAGCAGTACTTC. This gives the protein CASSFMSYEQYF.